This T cell receptor beta chain is drawn from a study of blood T cell repertoires in COVID-19. About the research overall: From the United States, Italy and Spain came samples of acute and convalescent COVID-19. T cells, B-cell-depleted T cells, or PBMCs provided the cDNA or gDNA that served as material.

In the authors' workflow: Nucleated cell number was recorded as an estimate derived from reference gene primer amplification. TCRdb's table, derived via immunoSEQ multiplex PCR, lists solely in-frame clones and lacks some. The DNA was the basis for D and trimming; V, J and clone size are from that table. This sample has around 190,000 clones, with about nine tenths found just once. The clonotype originates from a man aged 18 to 30 with active or convalescent COVID-19. Sequencing was performed on peripheral blood.

DNA for the CDR3: TGTGCCAGTACTGAAACAGGGTTGGGAAACACCATATATTTT. It encodes CASTETGLGNTIYF. The chain is built from TRBV19 and TRBJ1-3; D perhaps matches TRBD1 (6 bases). The CDR3 has 14 residues. V was clipped by 7 bases and J by 4 bases, with 14 bases between them. In germline, CDR1 is LNHDA, CDR2 SQIVND (reference sequence).